The 2 T cell receptor beta chains below come from one sample, sequenced in a study of blood T cell repertoires in COVID-19. TCRdb's copy holds only in-frame clones and misses some; the assay was immunoSEQ multiplex PCR. The sample holds about 120,000 clones, roughly 89% seen once. Sequencing input: peripheral blood. These TCRs come from a woman between 50 and 59 years old with acute or convalescent COVID-19.

The chain recombines TRBV21-1 with TRBJ1-1; the DNA was not compared with TRBD1, the D call given in the table. TRBV21-1 is noted as a pseudogene. The length of the CDR3 is 15 residues. The CDR3 here is CASSKPGHMNTEAFF. CDR3 nucleotides: TGTGCCAGCAGCAAACCGGGACACATGAACACTGAAGCTTTCTTT.

The chain uses TRBV6-2 or TRBV6-3 and TRBJ1-6, with TRBD1 matching 10 bases. The germline gives CDR1 MNHEY, CDR2 SVGEGT. Trimming cost V 5 bases and J 6 bases; bases outside gene matches: 7. The CDR3 is 16 amino acids. The CDR3 reads CASSPDRGLGNSPLHF. In DNA form, the CDR3 reads TGTGCCAGCAGTCCCGACAGGGGGCTGGGTAATTCACCCCTCCACTTT.